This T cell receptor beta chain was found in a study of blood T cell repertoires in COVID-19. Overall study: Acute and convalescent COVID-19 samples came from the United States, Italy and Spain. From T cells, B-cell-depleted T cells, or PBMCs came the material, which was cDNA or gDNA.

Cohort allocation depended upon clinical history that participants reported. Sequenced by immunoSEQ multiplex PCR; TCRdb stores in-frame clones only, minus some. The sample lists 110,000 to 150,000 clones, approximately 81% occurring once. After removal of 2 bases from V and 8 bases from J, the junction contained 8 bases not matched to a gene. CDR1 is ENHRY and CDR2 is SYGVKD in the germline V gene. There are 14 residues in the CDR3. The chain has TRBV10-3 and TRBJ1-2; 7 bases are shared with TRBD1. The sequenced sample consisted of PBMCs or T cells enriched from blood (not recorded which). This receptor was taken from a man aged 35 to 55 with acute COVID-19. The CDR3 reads CAISEDRVAPGYTF. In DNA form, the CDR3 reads TGTGCCATCAGTGAGGACAGGGTGGCCCCCGGCTACACCTTC.